This TCR beta chain was captured by sequencing in a study of blood T cell repertoires in COVID-19. Study-wide background: The United States, Italy and Spain supplied acute and convalescent COVID-19 samples. The analysed material was cDNA or gDNA that came from T cells, B-cell-depleted T cells, or PBMCs.

How the authors handled the data: Estimated nucleated cell counts came from reference gene primer amplification. Assay used: immunoSEQ multiplex PCR; TCRdb lists only in-frame clones, some missing. D and trimming come from the DNA, and the V and J calls and clone size come from that table. In the table there are over 150,000 clones, roughly 81% of which are singletons. Trimming cost V 0 bases and J 2 bases; bases outside gene matches: 5. CDR3 length: 16 residues. Germline lookup yields CDR1 SGDLS and CDR2 YYNGEE. Seattle's enrolled individuals joined amid active infection and were then monitored longitudinally.

The sequence derives from a woman aged 80 or over with COVID-19, enrolled during active disease. Sequencing used peripheral blood. V gene TRBV9 combines with J gene TRBJ2-1, with 7 positions matching TRBD2. CDR3 loop: CASSVGGSRAYNEQFF. The CDR3 bases are TGTGCCAGCAGCGTAGGCGGGAGCAGAGCCTACAATGAGCAGTTCTTC.